A single count supports the clone carrying this T cell receptor beta chain. The data were taken from a study of control samples from healthy donors and cancer patients. V was cut by 2 bases and J by 1 base, with 13 bases left in between. The CDR3 spans 16 residues. Germline lookup yields CDR1 LNHDA and CDR2 SQIVND (reference sequence). Only in-frame clones appear in the TCRdb table, and some are missing; sequencing was by immunoSEQ multiplex PCR. The sample includes around 110,000 clones, roughly 93% of them seen just once. The sample consisted of blood. This TCR derives from a man aged 30 to 39 in good health. The chain recombines TRBV19 with TRBJ2-3; D is undetermined. CDR3 residues: CASSIRSLGGTDTQYF. The CDR3 nucleotides read TGTGCCAGTAGTATAAGGTCCTTGGGCGGCACAGATACGCAGTATTTT.